One T cell receptor beta chain is described in this entry. The table came from immunoSEQ multiplex PCR; TCRdb's copy has only in-frame clones and leaves some out. The sample lists 100,000 or so clones, about 90% occurring once. Germline CDR1 and CDR2: LGHNA and YSLEER. Trimming removed 3 bases at V and 0 bases at J, with 11 bases between. The CDR3 is made up of 15 amino acids. The data were taken from a study of blood T cell repertoires in COVID-19. Study at large: Samples of COVID-19 (acute and convalescent) were obtained from the United States, Italy and Spain. Sources were T cells, B-cell-depleted T cells, or PBMCs; the material itself was cDNA or gDNA.

The J gene is TRBJ1-1, the V gene TRBV4-3; D might be TRBD1 (5 bases). The sequence was obtained from a man between 50 and 59 years old with acute or convalescent COVID-19. The source material was peripheral blood. DNA for the CDR3: TGCGCCAGCAGCCATGCTGACAGACTGAACACTGAAGCTTTCTTT. Its protein product is CASSHADRLNTEAFF.